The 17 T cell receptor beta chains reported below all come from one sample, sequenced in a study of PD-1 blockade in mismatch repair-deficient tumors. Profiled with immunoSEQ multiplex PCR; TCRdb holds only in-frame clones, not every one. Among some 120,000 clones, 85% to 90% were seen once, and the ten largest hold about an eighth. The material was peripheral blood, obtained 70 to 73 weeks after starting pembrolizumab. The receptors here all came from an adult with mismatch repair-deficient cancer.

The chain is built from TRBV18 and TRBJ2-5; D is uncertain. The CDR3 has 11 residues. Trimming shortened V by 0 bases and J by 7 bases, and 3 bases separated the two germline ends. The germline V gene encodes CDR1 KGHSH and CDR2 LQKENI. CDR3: CASSPPATQYF. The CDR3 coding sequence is TGTGCCAGCTCACCACCGGCGACCCAGTACTTC.

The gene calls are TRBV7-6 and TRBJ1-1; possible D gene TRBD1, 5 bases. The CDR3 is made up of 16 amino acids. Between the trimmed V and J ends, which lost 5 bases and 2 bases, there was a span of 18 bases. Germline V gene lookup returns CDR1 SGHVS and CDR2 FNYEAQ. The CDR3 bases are TGTGCCAGCAGCCCTTATCGGGGGGTGGGAAACACTGAAGCTTTCTTT. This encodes CASSPYRGVGNTEAFF. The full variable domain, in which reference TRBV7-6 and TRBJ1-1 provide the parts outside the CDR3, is GAGVSQSPRYKVTKRGQDVALRCDPISGHVSLYWYRQALGQGPEFLTYFNYEAQQDKSGLPNDRFSAERPEGSISTLTIQRTEQRDSAMYRCASSPYRGVGNTEAFFGQGTRLTVV.

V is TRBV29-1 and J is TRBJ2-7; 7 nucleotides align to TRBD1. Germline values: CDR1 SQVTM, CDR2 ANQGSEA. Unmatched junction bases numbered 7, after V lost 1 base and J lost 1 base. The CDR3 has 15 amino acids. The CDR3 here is CSVEVARQGSYEQYF. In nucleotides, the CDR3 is TGCAGCGTTGAAGTAGCCCGACAGGGTTCCTACGAGCAGTACTTC.

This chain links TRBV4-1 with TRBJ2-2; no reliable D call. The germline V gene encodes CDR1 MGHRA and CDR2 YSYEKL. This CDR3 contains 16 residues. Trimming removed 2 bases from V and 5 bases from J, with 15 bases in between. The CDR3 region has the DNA TGCGCCAGCAGCCAACGCCTCCTTGTGTTAACCGGGGAGCTGTTTTTT. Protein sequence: CASSQRLLVLTGELFF.

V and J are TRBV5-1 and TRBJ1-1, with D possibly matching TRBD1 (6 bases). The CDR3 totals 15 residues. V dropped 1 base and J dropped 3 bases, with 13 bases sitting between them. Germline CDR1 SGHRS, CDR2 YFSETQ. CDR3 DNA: TGCGCCAGCAGCTTGACTAAAACAGGGTACACTGAAGCTTTCTTT. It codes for CASSLTKTGYTEAFF.

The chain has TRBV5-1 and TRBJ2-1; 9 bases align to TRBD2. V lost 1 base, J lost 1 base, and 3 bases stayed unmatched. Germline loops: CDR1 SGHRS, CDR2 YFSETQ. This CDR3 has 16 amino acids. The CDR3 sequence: CASSLTAGGSYNEQFF. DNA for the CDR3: TGCGCCAGCAGCTTGACGGCGGGAGGGTCCTACAATGAGCAGTTCTTC.

The CDR3 region has the DNA TGTGCCAGCAGCGGGACTAGCAAGTCTAGCACAGATACGCAGTATTTT. Its translation is CASSGTSKSSTDTQYF. V gene TRBV9 combines with J gene TRBJ2-3; 8 bases are shared with TRBD2. Germline V gives CDR1 SGDLS, CDR2 YYNGEE. This CDR3 region has 16 residues. Germline trimming cut 3 bases from V and 0 bases from J; bases unmatched to any gene: 6.

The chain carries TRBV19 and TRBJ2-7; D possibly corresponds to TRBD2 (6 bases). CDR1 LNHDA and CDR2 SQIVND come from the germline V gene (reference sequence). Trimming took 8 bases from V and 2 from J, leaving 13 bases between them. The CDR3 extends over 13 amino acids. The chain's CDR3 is CASSAGSAYEQYF. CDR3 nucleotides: TGTGCCAGTTCTGCGGGATCAGCCTACGAGCAGTACTTC.

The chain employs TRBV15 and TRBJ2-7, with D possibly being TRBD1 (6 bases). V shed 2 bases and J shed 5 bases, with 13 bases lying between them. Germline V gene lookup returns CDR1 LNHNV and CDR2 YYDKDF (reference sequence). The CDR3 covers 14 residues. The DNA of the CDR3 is TGTGCCACCAGCAGACAGGGGAAAGATGACGAGCAGTACTTC. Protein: CATSRQGKDDEQYF.

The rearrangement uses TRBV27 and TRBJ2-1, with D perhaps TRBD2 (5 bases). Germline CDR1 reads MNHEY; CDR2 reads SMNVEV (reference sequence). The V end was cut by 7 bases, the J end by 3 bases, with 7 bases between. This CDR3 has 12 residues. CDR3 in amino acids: CASTADYNEQFF. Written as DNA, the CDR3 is TGTGCCAGCACAGCGGACTACAATGAGCAGTTCTTC.

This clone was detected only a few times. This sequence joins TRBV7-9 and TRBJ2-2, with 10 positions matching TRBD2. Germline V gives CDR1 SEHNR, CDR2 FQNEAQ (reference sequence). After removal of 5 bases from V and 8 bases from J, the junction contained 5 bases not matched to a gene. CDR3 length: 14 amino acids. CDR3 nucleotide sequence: TGTGCCAGCAGCGTCCTAGCGGGAGCTGGGGAGCTGTTTTTT. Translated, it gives CASSVLAGAGELFF. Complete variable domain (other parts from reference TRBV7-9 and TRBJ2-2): DTGVSQNPRHKITKRGQNVTFRCDPISEHNRLYWYRQTLGQGPEFLTYFQNEAQLEKSRLLSDRFSAERPKGSFSTLEIQRTEQGDSAMYLCASSVLAGAGELFFGEGSRLTVL.

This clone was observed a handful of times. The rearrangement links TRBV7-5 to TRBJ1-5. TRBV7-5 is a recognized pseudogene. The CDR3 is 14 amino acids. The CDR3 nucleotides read TGTGCCAGAAGCTTAGAATGTAGCAATCAGCCCCAGCATTTT. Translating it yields CARSLECSNQPQHF.

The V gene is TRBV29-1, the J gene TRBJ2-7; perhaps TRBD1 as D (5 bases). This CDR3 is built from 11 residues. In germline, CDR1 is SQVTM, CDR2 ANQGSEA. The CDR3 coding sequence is TGCAGTGCCCAGCAAGGGGCCGAGCAGTACTTC. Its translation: CSAQQGAEQYF.

The CDR3 region has the DNA TGTGCCAGCATCCGGGGGGAATCCTATGGCTACACCTTC. Its protein is CASIRGESYGYTF. The V and J genes are TRBV7-9 and TRBJ1-2; TRBD1 is a possible D gene (5 bases). The V and J ends lost 7 bases and 4 bases respectively, with 13 bases between them. From germline, CDR1 is SEHNR and CDR2 FQNEAQ (reference sequence). The CDR3 is 13 amino acids. The variable domain in full, with the rest retrieved from reference TRBV7-9 and TRBJ1-2, is DTGVSQNPRHKITKRGQNVTFRCDPISEHNRLYWYRQTLGQGPEFLTYFQNEAQLEKSRLLSDRFSAERPKGSFSTLEIQRTEQGDSAMYLCASIRGESYGYTFGSGTRLTVV.

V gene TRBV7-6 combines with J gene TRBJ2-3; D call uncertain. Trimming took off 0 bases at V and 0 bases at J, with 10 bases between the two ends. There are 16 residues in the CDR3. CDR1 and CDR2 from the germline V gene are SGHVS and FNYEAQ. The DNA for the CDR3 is TGTGCCAGCAGCTTAGCCGGGTGGTCTAGCACAGATACGCAGTATTTT. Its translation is CASSLAGWSSTDTQYF.

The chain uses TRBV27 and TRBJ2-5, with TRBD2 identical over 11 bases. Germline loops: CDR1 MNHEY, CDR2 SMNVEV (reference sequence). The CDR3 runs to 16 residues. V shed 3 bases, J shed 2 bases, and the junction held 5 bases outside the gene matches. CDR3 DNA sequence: TGTGCCAGCAGTTTGGGGACTAGCGGAATACAAGAGACCCAGTACTTC. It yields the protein CASSLGTSGIQETQYF.

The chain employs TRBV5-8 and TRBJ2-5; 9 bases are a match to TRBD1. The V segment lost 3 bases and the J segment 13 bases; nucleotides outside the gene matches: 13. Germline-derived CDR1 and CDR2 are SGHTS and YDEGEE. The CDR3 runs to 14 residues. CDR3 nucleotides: TGTGCCAGCAGCTGGGGACGGGACAGGGTCCCTCTGTACTTC. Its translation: CASSWGRDRVPLYF.